This entry concerns a single TCR beta chain. The record originates from a study of response to subunit inactivated influenza vaccine. TCRdb reprocessed the RT-PCR reads via MiXCR and lists one record per CDR3 protein. The data show approximately 730,000 distinct CDR3 sequences, around 13% seen once. Sequenced material: PBMCs from blood, taken roughly 15 days before vaccination. The clonotype originates from a man in his fifties or sixties who received an inactivated influenza vaccine.

The CDR3 coding sequence is TGTGCCAGCAGTTACAACAGGGGGGGCGATTTTGACACTGAAGCTTTCTTT. It codes for CASSYNRGGDFDTEAFF. V is TRBV6-5 and J is TRBJ1-1; the match to TRBD1 covers 8 bases. This CDR3 has 17 amino acids. Unmatched junction bases numbered 11, after V lost 2 bases and J lost 3 bases. Germline values: CDR1 MNHEY, CDR2 SVGAGI.